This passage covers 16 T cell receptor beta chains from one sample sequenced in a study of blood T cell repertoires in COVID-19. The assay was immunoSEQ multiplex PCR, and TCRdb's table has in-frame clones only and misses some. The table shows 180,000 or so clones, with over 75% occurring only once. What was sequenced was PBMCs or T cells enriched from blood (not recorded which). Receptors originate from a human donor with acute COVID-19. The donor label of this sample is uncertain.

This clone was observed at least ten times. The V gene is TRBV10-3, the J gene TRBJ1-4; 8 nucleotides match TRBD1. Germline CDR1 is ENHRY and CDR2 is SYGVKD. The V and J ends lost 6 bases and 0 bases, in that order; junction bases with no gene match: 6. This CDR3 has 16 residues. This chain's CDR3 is CAIRPGQDTTNEKLFF. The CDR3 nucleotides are TGTGCCATCAGACCGGGACAGGATACAACTAATGAAAAACTGTTTTTT.

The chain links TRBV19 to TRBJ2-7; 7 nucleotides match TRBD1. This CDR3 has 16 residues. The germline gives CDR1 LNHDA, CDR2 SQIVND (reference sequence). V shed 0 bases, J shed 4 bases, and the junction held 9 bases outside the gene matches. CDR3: CASSIDRDSQFYEQYF. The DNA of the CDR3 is TGTGCCAGTAGTATAGACCGGGACAGCCAATTTTACGAGCAGTACTTC.

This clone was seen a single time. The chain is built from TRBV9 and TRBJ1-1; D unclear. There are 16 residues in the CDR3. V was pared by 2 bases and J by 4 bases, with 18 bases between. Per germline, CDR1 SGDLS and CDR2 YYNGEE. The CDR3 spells CASSVSGLASTTEAFF. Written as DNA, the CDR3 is TGTGCCAGCAGCGTCTCTGGGCTGGCCTCGACCACTGAAGCTTTCTTT.

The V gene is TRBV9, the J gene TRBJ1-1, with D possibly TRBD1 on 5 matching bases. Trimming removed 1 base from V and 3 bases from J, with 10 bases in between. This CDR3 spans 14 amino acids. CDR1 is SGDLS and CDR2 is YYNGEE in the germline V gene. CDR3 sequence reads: CASSVSAGDTEAFF. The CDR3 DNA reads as TGTGCCAGCAGCGTATCCGCGGGGGACACTGAAGCTTTCTTT.

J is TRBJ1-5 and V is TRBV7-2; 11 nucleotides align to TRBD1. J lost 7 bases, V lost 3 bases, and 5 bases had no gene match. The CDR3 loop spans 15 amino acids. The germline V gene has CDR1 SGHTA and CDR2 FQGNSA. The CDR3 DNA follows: TGTGCCAGCAGCTTGGACAGGGGGCGAAAACAGCCCCAGCATTTT. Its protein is CASSLDRGRKQPQHF.

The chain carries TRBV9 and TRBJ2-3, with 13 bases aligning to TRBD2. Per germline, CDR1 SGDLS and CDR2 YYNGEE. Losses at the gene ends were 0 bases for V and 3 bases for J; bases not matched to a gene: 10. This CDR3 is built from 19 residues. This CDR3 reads CASSVATGWTSGGTDTQYF. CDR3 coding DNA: TGTGCCAGCAGCGTAGCTACCGGGTGGACTAGCGGGGGAACAGATACGCAGTATTTT.

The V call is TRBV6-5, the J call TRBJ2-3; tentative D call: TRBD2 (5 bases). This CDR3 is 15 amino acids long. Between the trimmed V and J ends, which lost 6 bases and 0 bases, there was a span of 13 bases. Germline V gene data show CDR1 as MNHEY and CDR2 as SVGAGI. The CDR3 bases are TGTGCCAGCAGCCTTCTCGGGGTGAGCACAGATACGCAGTATTTT. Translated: CASSLLGVSTDTQYF.

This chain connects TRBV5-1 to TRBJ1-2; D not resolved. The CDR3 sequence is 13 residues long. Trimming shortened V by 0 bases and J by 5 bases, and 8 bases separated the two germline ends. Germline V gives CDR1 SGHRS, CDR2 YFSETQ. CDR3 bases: TGCGCCAGCAGCTTGGGGGCTCGATATGGCTACACCTTC. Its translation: CASSLGARYGYTF.

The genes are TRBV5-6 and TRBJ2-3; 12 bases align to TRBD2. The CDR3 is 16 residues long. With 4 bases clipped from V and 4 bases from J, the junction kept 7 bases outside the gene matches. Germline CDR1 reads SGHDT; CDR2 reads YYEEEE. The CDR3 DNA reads TGTGCCAGCAGCGGGAGACTAGCGGGGGACCCAGATACGCAGTATTTT. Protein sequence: CASSGRLAGDPDTQYF.

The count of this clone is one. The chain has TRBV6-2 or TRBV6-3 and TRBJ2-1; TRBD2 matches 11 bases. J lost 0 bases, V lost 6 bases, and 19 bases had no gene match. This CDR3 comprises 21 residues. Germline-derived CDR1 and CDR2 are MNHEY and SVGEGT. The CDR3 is CASSLAPGLAARGTSYNEQFF. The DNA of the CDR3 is TGTGCCAGCAGCTTAGCTCCGGGACTAGCGGCCCGTGGGACCTCCTACAATGAGCAGTTCTTC.

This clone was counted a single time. CDR3 amino acids: CASSPSMRGQLDNEQFF. The CDR3 coding sequence is TGTGCCAGCTCACCTAGCATGCGGGGACAGTTGGACAATGAGCAGTTCTTC. This rearrangement joins TRBV18 to TRBJ2-1; TRBD1 might be the D (7 bases). The CDR3 has 17 residues. V was trimmed by 3 bases and J by 5 bases, leaving 20 bases between them. In germline, CDR1 is KGHSH, CDR2 LQKENI. The full variable domain, with the rest looked up from reference TRBV18 and TRBJ2-1, is NAGVMQNPRHLVRRRGQEARLRCSPMKGHSHVYWYRQLPEEGLKFMVYLQKENIIDESGMPKERFSAEFPKEGPSILRIQQVVRGDSAAYFCASSPSMRGQLDNEQFFGPGTRLTVL.

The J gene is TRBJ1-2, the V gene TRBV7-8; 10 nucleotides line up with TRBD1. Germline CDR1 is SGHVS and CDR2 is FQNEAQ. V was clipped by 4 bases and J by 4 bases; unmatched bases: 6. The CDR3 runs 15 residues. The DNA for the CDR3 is TGTGCCAGCAGCTCTGACAGGGGGCGCGGCTATGGCTACACCTTC. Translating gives CASSSDRGRGYGYTF. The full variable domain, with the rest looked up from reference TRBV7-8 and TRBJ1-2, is GAGVSQSPRYKVAKRGQDVALRCDPISGHVSLFWYQQALGQGPEFLTYFQNEAQLDKSGLPSDRFFAERPEGSVSTLKIQRTQQEDSAVYLCASSSDRGRGYGYTFGSGTRLTVV.

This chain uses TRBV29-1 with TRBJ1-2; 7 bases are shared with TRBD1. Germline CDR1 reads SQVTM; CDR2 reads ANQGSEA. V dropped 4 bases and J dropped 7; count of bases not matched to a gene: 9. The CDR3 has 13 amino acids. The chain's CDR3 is CSVGRTGEGGYTF. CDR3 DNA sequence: TGCAGCGTTGGGCGAACAGGGGAAGGTGGCTACACCTTC.

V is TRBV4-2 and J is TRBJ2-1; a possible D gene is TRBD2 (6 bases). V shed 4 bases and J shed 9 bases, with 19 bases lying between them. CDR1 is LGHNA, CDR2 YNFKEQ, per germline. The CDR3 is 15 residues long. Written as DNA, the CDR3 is TGTGCCAGCAGCCCTAACCTAGGGGAGGTCAGTGAGCAGTTCTTC. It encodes CASSPNLGEVSEQFF.

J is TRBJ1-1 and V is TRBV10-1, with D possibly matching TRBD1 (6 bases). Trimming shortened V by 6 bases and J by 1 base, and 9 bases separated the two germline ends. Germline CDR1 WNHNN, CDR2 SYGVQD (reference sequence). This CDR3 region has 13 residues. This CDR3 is CASRQGPNTEAFF. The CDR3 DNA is TGCGCCAGCAGACAGGGACCGAACACTGAAGCTTTCTTT.

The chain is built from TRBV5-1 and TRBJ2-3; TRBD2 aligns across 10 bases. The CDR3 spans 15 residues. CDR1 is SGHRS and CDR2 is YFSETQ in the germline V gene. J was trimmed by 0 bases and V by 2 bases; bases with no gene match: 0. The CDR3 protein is CASSLLAGSTDTQYF. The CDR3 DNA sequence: TGCGCCAGCAGCTTACTAGCGGGGAGCACAGATACGCAGTATTTT.